One sample yielded the 16 T cell receptor beta chains listed below, sequenced in a study of cytomegalovirus exposure and HLA in healthy donors. It was with 60 Vbeta and 13 Jbeta primers that the PCR ran. Clones were read by immunoSEQ multiplex PCR, and TCRdb kept only the in-frame ones, dropping some. The profile shows roughly 68,000 clones, about three quarters of them singletons. The sequenced sample was PBMCs. These receptors came from a male donor in good health and CMV-seropositive.

This chain connects TRBV14 to TRBJ2-7; 11 bases are shared with TRBD1. This CDR3 has 14 residues. The germline V gene encodes CDR1 SGHDN and CDR2 FVKESK. Trimming cost V 6 bases and J 3 bases; bases outside gene matches: 4. The DNA of the CDR3 is TGTGCCAGCAGGGGACAGGGGGGAGGCTACGAGCAGTACTTC. Translation: CASRGQGGGYEQYF.

This clone has more than one count but fewer than ten. The V and J genes are TRBV6-5 and TRBJ2-2, with no clear D. Germline CDR1 MNHEY, CDR2 SVGAGI. This CDR3 has 16 amino acids. Trimming cost V 0 bases and J 2 bases, with 10 bases left between them. This CDR3 reads CASSYSSYVNTGELFF. The CDR3 DNA is TGTGCCAGCAGTTACTCTTCCTATGTCAACACCGGGGAGCTGTTTTTT.

This chain links TRBV7-2 with TRBJ2-5, with D hard to call. V shed 2 bases and J shed 5 bases, with 12 bases lying between them. The CDR3 length is 14 residues. Germline V lookup: CDR1 SGHTA, CDR2 FQGNSA. The CDR3 region has the DNA TGTGCCAGCAGCTTAAGTTCGGTGAGGGAGACCCAGTACTTC. Translation: CASSLSSVRETQYF.

The chain combines TRBV5-1 with TRBJ2-7; a weak D match, TRBD1 (6 bases). The germline V and J ends were trimmed by 3 bases and 4 bases, with 11 bases remaining between them. The CDR3 extends over 13 amino acids. Germline CDR1 reads SGHRS; CDR2 reads YFSETQ. CDR3 sequence (DNA): TGCGCCAGCAGCTCTCGGACAGCGTACGAGCAGTACTTC. The encoded protein is CASSSRTAYEQYF.

V and J are TRBV5-6 and TRBJ2-1; D call uncertain. V was pared by 4 bases and J by 9 bases, with 23 bases between. Looked up from germline, CDR1 is SGHDT and CDR2 is YYEEEE. The CDR3 runs 16 residues. The CDR3 reads CASSPPGFVFTGEQFF. The CDR3 coding sequence is TGTGCCAGCAGCCCACCCGGGTTCGTCTTTACGGGTGAGCAGTTCTTC.

CDR3 nucleotides: TGCGCCAGCAGCCAACGTAGGGGGACTAGCGGGGGTGGATCCTACAATGAGCAGTTCTTC. Residues: CASSQRRGTSGGGSYNEQFF. This chain joins TRBV4-3 and TRBJ2-1; 14 bases agree with TRBD2. Germline CDR1 is LGHNA and CDR2 is YSLEER. J gave up 1 base and V 2 bases, and 10 bases lay outside the gene matches. The CDR3 sequence is 20 residues long.

The chain uses TRBV15 and TRBJ2-7, with D hard to call. CDR3 length: 13 amino acids. Germline CDR1 and CDR2: LNHNV and YYDKDF (reference sequence). The V end was cut by 1 base, the J end by 6 bases, with 10 bases between. The CDR3 reads CATSRVPGAEQYF. CDR3 sequence (DNA): TGTGCCACCAGCAGAGTCCCCGGTGCCGAGCAGTACTTC.

V is TRBV5-1 and J is TRBJ2-5; D is possibly TRBD1 (5 bases). The CDR3 loop spans 13 amino acids. V lost 4 bases and J lost 5, with 12 bases in between. Germline CDR1 is SGHRS and CDR2 is YFSETQ. The CDR3 sequence is CASSRIAGETQYF. CDR3 in DNA: TGCGCCAGCAGCCGAATTGCAGGGGAGACCCAGTACTTC.

V gene TRBV7-9 combines with J gene TRBJ1-2, with 7 bases matching TRBD1. Germline CDR1 and CDR2: SEHNR and FQNEAQ (reference sequence). There are 12 residues in the CDR3. Trimming took 8 bases from V and 1 from J; bases not matched to a gene: 1. The CDR3 region is CASGDSNYGYTF. The CDR3 DNA is TGTGCCAGCGGGGACAGTAACTATGGCTACACCTTC.

The V and J genes are TRBV7-2 and TRBJ2-7; perhaps TRBD1 as D (6 bases). The CDR3 has 14 amino acids. Trimming removed 5 bases from V and 3 bases from J, with 14 bases in between. Germline values: CDR1 SGHTA, CDR2 FQGNSA. CDR3: CASSPQTGHYEQYF. The CDR3 region has the DNA TGTGCCAGCAGCCCCCAGACAGGACACTACGAGCAGTACTTC.

The chain combines TRBV5-1 with TRBJ2-1; TRBD1 matches 7 bases. CDR1 and CDR2 (germline): SGHRS, YFSETQ. The CDR3 contains 14 residues. V shed 4 bases, J shed 4 bases, and the junction held 5 bases outside the gene matches. The CDR3 DNA follows: TGCGCCAGCAGCCCAGGGGGATTGTACAATGAGCAGTTCTTC. It is translated as CASSPGGLYNEQFF.

The DNA of the CDR3 is TGTGCCAGCAGCCAAGATGCCCTTGGCGAGACCCAGTACTTC. Residues: CASSQDALGETQYF. The chain recombines TRBV4-2 with TRBJ2-5; D unclear. V was trimmed by 0 bases and J by 5 bases, leaving 10 bases between them. The V gene's germline CDR1 is LGHNA and CDR2 YNFKEQ. The CDR3 consists of 14 residues.

This clone was recorded only once. This chain links TRBV4-3 with TRBJ1-2, with D unresolved. Per germline, CDR1 LGHNA and CDR2 YSLEER. The CDR3 contains 14 residues. V lost 0 bases and J 5 bases, leaving 10 bases between the germline ends. The CDR3 sequence is CASSQDSRTYGYTF. For the CDR3, the DNA is TGCGCCAGCAGCCAAGATTCTAGGACTTATGGCTACACCTTC.

V usage is TRBV15 and J usage is TRBJ1-5; 7 bases align to TRBD1. Germline V gives CDR1 LNHNV, CDR2 YYDKDF (reference sequence). This CDR3 spans 15 amino acids. The V gene end was trimmed by 3 bases and the J gene end by 5 bases; junction bases not matched to a gene: 7. The CDR3 is CATSSYRGRDQPQHF. The CDR3 DNA reads TGTGCCACCAGCAGCTACAGGGGAAGGGATCAGCCCCAGCATTTT.

This chain connects TRBV19 to TRBJ2-6; the D gene is possibly TRBD1 (6 bases). CDR3 size: 15 residues. In germline, CDR1 is LNHDA, CDR2 SQIVND (reference sequence). V lost 9 bases and J lost 2, with 14 bases in between. The CDR3 DNA is TGTGCCAGCGGACAGCACGACCCTGGGGCCAACGTCCTGACTTTC. Translated: CASGQHDPGANVLTF.

The rearrangement links TRBV2 to TRBJ1-5; D gene unclear. The germline V gene encodes CDR1 SNHLY and CDR2 FYNNEI. V gave up 6 bases and J gave up 3 bases, with 9 bases separating them. The length of the CDR3 is 13 residues. The DNA for the CDR3 is TGTGCCAGCAGCAGGCAGTCCAATCAGCCCCAGCATTTT. Its translation is CASSRQSNQPQHF.